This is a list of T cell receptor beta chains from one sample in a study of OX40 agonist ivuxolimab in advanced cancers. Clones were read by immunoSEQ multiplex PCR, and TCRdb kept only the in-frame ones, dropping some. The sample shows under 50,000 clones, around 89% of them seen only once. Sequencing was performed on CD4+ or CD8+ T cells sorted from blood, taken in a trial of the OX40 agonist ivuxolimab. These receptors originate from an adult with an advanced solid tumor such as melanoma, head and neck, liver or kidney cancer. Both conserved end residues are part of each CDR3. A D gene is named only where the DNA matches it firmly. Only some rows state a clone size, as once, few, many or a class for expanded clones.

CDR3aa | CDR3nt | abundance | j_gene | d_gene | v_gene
CASSIGGGVVQPQHF | TGTGCCAGTAGTATAGGAGGGGGGGTTGTTCAGCCCCAGCATTTT | NA | TRBJ1-5 | NA | TRBV19
CASSLAGLSYNEQFF | TGTGCCAGCAGTTTAGCGGGACTCTCCTACAATGAGCAGTTCTTC | NA | TRBJ2-1 | NA | TRBV27
CASSIGLETQYF | TGTGCCAGTAGTATAGGACTAGAGACCCAGTACTTC | NA | TRBJ2-5 | NA | TRBV19
CASSESAGGNYEQYF | TGTGCCAGCAGTGAATCGGCAGGGGGTAACTACGAGCAGTACTTC | NA | TRBJ2-7 | TRBD1 | TRBV6-4
CASMWSGGFGYGYTF | TGTGCCAGTATGTGGTCAGGGGGCTTTGGCTATGGCTACACCTTC | NA | TRBJ1-2 | TRBD1 | TRBV19
CASSQNSLDRSSGNTIYF | TGCGCCAGCAGCCAAAACTCCCTGGACAGGTCCTCTGGAAACACCATATATTTT | NA | TRBJ1-3 | TRBD1 | TRBV4-1
CASSLVGQGSYEQYF | TGTGCCAGCAGCTTAGTAGGACAGGGCTCCTACGAGCAGTACTTC | NA | TRBJ2-7 | TRBD1 | TRBV13
CASSSTEAFF | TGTGCCAGTAGTTCCACAGAAGCTTTCTTT | NA | TRBJ1-1 | NA | TRBV19
CASLGVGSTDTQYF | TGTGCCAGTCTAGGTGTCGGGAGCACAGATACGCAGTATTTT | NA | TRBJ2-3 | NA | TRBV28
CASSPRGGQNEQYF | TGTGCCAGCAGTCCGCGGGGGGGGCAAAACGAGCAGTACTTC | NA | TRBJ2-7 | TRBD2 | TRBV27
CASSLETGAGTEAFF | TGCGCCAGCAGCTTAGAGACAGGGGCCGGGACTGAAGCTTTCTTT | NA | TRBJ1-1 | TRBD1 | TRBV5-1
CASSPLAASNQPQHF | TGCGCCAGCAGCCCCTTGGCAGCTAGCAATCAGCCCCAGCATTTT | few | TRBJ1-5 | NA | TRBV4-1
CASSFGIGQAINYGYTF | TGTGCCAGCAGTTTCGGGATTGGACAGGCGATTAACTATGGCTACACCTTC | once | TRBJ1-2 | TRBD1 | TRBV27
CASSEAHGYEQYF | TGTGCCAGCAGTGAAGCACATGGTTACGAGCAGTACTTC | once | TRBJ2-7 | NA | TRBV6-1
CASSSAGTINLSQYF | TGTGCCAGCAGCTCCGCCGGGACCATTAACCTATCGCAGTACTTC | NA | TRBJ2-7 | NA | TRBV7-8
CASRYIQGADYGYTF | TGTGCCAGCAGATACATACAGGGGGCTGACTATGGCTACACCTTC | NA | TRBJ1-2 | TRBD1 | TRBV27